The 13 T cell receptor beta chains in this list originate from one sample, sequenced in a study of blood T cell repertoires in COVID-19. Libraries were prepared by immunoSEQ multiplex PCR; TCRdb keeps only in-frame clonotypes and omits some of them. The data contain around 250,000 clones, around 90% of them seen just once; the ten biggest clones take up 0.7%. The sequenced sample was peripheral blood. These receptors originate from a human donor in a cohort sampled during active COVID-19.

The table lists this clone with a count of one. The chain has TRBV7-2 and TRBJ2-7; D is ambiguous. The CDR3 contains 11 residues. CDR1 is SGHTA, CDR2 FQGNSA, per germline. Trimming cost V 5 bases and J 2 bases, with 4 bases left between them. DNA of the CDR3: TGTGCCAGCAGCACTGCCTACGAGCAGTACTTC. It encodes CASSTAYEQYF.

With respect to this clone: At one end the junction does not follow the germline gene, possibly because of a read error. This rearrangement joins TRBV11-3 to TRBJ2-7, with TRBD2 matching over 9 bases. The germline gives CDR1 SGHNT, CDR2 YENEEA. CDR3 length: 17 amino acids. DNA for the CDR3: TGTGCCAGCAGCTTAGGCCTTAGGGAGCGGGAGGCCGCTAGGAGAAGCTTC. Its translation: CASSLGLREREAARRSF.

The J gene is TRBJ1-5, the V gene TRBV6-6; D is ambiguous. The CDR3 is made up of 14 amino acids. V lost 0 bases and J lost 2, with 5 bases in between. Germline V lookup: CDR1 MNHNY, CDR2 SVGAGI (reference sequence). CDR3 sequence: CASSYSSGNQPQHF. CDR3 coding DNA: TGTGCCAGCAGTTACTCTTCTGGCAATCAGCCCCAGCATTTT.

This chain joins TRBV9 and TRBJ1-1, with 12 bases lining up with TRBD1. V gave up 4 bases and J gave up 3 bases; unmatched junction bases: 4. Germline CDR1 and CDR2: SGDLS and YYNGEE. The CDR3 runs to 15 residues. As DNA, the CDR3 is TGTGCCAGCAGCTCCGGGACAGGGGGCGACACTGAAGCTTTCTTT. Its translation: CASSSGTGGDTEAFF.

There are a few counts of this clone. The J gene is TRBJ1-1, the V gene TRBV27, with no clear D. The CDR3 is 13 residues long. The germline V gene encodes CDR1 MNHEY and CDR2 SMNVEV (reference sequence). Trimming removed 7 bases from V and 4 bases from J, with 13 bases in between. The CDR3 coding sequence is TGTGCCAGCACCCTTGGGAGAGGCACTGAAGCTTTCTTT. As protein: CASTLGRGTEAFF.

The V call is TRBV5-8, the J call TRBJ1-1; TRBD1 might be the D (6 bases). The CDR3 consists of 15 residues. Trimming removed 0 bases from V and 1 base from J, with 10 bases in between. Germline V lookup: CDR1 SGHTS, CDR2 YDEGEE. As DNA, the CDR3 is TGTGCCAGCAGCTTGGTTAGGGACAAGAACACTGAAGCTTTCTTT. As protein: CASSLVRDKNTEAFF.

This clone was detected only once. The chain carries TRBV5-1 and TRBJ1-1, with 7 bases fitting TRBD1. The germline gives CDR1 SGHRS, CDR2 YFSETQ. This CDR3 has 13 amino acids. V was clipped by 4 bases and J by 5 bases; unmatched bases: 5. CDR3 sequence (DNA): TGCGCCAGCAGCCCAGGGGGGCGAACTGAAGCTTTCTTT. This gives the protein CASSPGGRTEAFF.

The rearrangement joins TRBV30 to TRBJ2-5, with D tentatively TRBD2 (7 bases). CDR1 and CDR2 (germline): GTSNPN, SVGIG (reference sequence). The ends were cut back, 3 bases at V and 5 bases at J, with 13 bases in the middle. The CDR3 contains 13 residues. CDR3 sequence reads: CAWSIGGLETQYF. CDR3 in DNA: TGTGCCTGGAGCATCGGGGGGCTGGAGACCCAGTACTTC.

The gene calls are TRBV7-2 and TRBJ2-7; TRBD2 agrees at 11 bases. V lost 0 bases to trimming and J lost 4 bases; unmatched junction nucleotides: 11. This CDR3 is built from 18 residues. From germline, CDR1 is SGHTA and CDR2 FQGNSA. The CDR3 loop reads CASSLATSGEDVVYEQYF. CDR3 nucleotide sequence: TGTGCCAGCAGCTTAGCGACTAGCGGGGAGGACGTGGTGTACGAGCAGTACTTC.

The chain has TRBV19 and TRBJ1-5; 7 bases map to TRBD1. Trimming at V came to 4 bases and at J to 1 base, leaving 4 bases not matched to a gene. Germline loops: CDR1 LNHDA, CDR2 SQIVND (reference sequence). The CDR3 totals 15 residues. This chain's CDR3 is CASSRTGRSNQPQHF. As DNA, the CDR3 is TGTGCCAGTAGTAGGACAGGTAGAAGCAATCAGCCCCAGCATTTT.

V and J are TRBV14 and TRBJ2-2; tentative D call: TRBD2 (5 bases). The germline gives CDR1 SGHDN, CDR2 FVKESK. This CDR3 is 14 amino acids long. Trimming took 3 bases from V and 7 from J, leaving 12 bases between them. The CDR3 DNA sequence: TGTGCCAGCAGCCAGAAGGCGGGTGGCGGGGAGCTGTTTTTT. It codes for CASSQKAGGGELFF. The full variable domain, its missing parts supplied by reference TRBV14 and TRBJ2-2, is EAGVTQFPSHSVIEKGQTVTLRCDPISGHDNLYWYRRVMGKEIKFLLHFVKESKQDESGMPNNRFLAERTGGTYSTLKVQPAELEDSGVYFCASSQKAGGGELFFGEGSRLTVL.

This chain joins TRBV25-1 and TRBJ2-7; 9 positions match TRBD1. The V segment lost 6 bases and the J segment 3 bases; nucleotides outside the gene matches: 12. The CDR3 is 16 residues long. Germline lookup yields CDR1 MGHDK and CDR2 SYGVNS. Here the CDR3 reads CASSVGWDRVSYEQYF. DNA for the CDR3: TGTGCCAGCAGCGTTGGGTGGGACAGGGTTAGCTACGAGCAGTACTTC.

The rearrangement joins TRBV12-5 to TRBJ2-7; 8 bases fit TRBD1. The ends lost 5 bases at V and 1 base at J; junction bases unmatched: 7. The CDR3 covers 15 residues. Germline V gene lookup returns CDR1 LGHNT and CDR2 FRNRAP. The CDR3 loop is CASGDAGGLSYEQYF. In nucleotides, the CDR3 is TGTGCTAGTGGTGATGCAGGGGGCCTATCCTACGAGCAGTACTTC.